This T cell receptor (beta chain) originates from a study of cytomegalovirus exposure and HLA in healthy donors. Primers for the PCR totalled 60 Vbeta and 13 Jbeta. Libraries were prepared by immunoSEQ multiplex PCR; TCRdb keeps only in-frame clonotypes and omits some of them. The sample lists approximately 110,000 clones, around 75% occurring once. The ends were cut back, 5 bases at V and 4 bases at J, with 14 bases in the middle. CDR1 is KGHSH and CDR2 is LQKENI in the germline V gene. This CDR3 is 14 amino acids long. The gene calls are TRBV18 and TRBJ1-1; perhaps TRBD1 as D (6 bases). This clonotype was sampled from a young woman in good health and CMV-seronegative. Input material: PBMCs. CDR3 bases: TGTGCCAGCTCAGGGGAACAGGGATCCACTGAAGCTTTCTTT. Translation gives CASSGEQGSTEAFF.